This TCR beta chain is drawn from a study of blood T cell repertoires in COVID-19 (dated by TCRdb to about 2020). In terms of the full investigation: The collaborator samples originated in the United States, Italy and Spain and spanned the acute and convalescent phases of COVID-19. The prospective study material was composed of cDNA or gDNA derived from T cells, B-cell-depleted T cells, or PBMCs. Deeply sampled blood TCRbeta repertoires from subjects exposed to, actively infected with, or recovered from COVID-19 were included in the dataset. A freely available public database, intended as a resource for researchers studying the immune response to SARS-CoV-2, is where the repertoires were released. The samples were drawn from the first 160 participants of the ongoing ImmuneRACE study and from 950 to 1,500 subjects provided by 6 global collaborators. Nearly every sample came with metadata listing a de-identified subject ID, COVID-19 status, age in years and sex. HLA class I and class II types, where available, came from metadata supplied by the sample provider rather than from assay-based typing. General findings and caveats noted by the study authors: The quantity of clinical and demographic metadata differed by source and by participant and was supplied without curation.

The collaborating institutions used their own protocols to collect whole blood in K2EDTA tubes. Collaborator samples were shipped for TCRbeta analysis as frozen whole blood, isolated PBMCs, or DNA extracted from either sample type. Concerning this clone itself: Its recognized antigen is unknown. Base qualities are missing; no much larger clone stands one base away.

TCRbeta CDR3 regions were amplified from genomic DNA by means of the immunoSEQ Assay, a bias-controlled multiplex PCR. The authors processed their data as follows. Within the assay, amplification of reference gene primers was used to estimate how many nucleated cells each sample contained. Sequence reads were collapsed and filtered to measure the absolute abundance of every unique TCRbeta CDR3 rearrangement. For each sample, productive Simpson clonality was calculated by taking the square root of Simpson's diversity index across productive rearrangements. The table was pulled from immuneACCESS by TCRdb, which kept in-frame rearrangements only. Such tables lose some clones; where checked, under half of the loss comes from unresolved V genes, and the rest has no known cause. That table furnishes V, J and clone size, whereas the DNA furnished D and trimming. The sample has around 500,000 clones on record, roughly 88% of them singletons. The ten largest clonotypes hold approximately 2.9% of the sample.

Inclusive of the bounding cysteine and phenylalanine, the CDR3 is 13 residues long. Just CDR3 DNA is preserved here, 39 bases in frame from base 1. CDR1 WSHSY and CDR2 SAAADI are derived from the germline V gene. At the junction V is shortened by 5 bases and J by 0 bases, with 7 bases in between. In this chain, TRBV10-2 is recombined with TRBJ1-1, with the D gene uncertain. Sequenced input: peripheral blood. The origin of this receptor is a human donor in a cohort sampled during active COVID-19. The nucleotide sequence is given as TGCGCCAGCAGTAACAGATTGAACACTGAAGCTTTCTTT. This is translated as CASSNRLNTEAFF.